The clone carrying this T cell receptor (beta chain) was recorded at least ten times. CDR1 is MDHEN, CDR2 SYDVKM, per germline. V shed 2 bases and J shed 7 bases, with 12 bases lying between them. CDR3 size: 14 residues. Time point given: patch test 1, 2 weeks after DPC sensitization. Treatment noted: therapeutic diphenylcyclopropenone sensitization with weekly scalp DPC. Total RNA came from unfractionated whole blood. This specimen belongs to a study of human T cells and chemical hapten exposure. TCRdb re-called the RACE reads through MiXCR, storing one row per CDR3 protein. The sample lists approximately 52,000 distinct CDR3 sequences; approximately 11% were seen once.

Sample: whole blood, taken in connection with sensitization to the hapten diphenylcyclopropenone (DPC). This TCR derives from a middle-aged woman with alopecia areata. Some clones in this sample may be carry-over from other donors' samples. V and J are TRBV28 and TRBJ1-3; D is undetermined. The CDR3 protein is CASSLNDWGNTIYF. In DNA form, the CDR3 reads TGTGCCAGCAGTTTAAATGACTGGGGTAACACCATATATTTT. Combining the CDR3 with reference TRBV28 and TRBJ1-3 gives the whole variable domain DVKVTQSSRYLVKRTGEKVFLECVQDMDHENMFWYRQDPGLGLRLIYFSYDVKMKEKGDIPEGYSVSREKKERFSLILESASTNQTSMYLCASSLNDWGNTIYFGEGSWLTVV.